The T cell receptor beta chain described here comes from a study of human T cells and chemical hapten exposure. The overall study: Donors were sensitized with 2% DPC on the upper inner arm. Alopecia universalis, totalis or areata was present in patients who were mostly female. Study results and limitations: The study found that DPC sensitization did not change TCRs above 1 in 1000 frequency.

The V gene end was trimmed by 5 bases and the J gene end by 2 bases; junction bases not matched to a gene: 2. Germline CDR1 reads LGHDT; CDR2 reads YNNKEL (reference sequence). This CDR3 is built from 13 residues. It was the library that attached unique molecular identifiers to individual cDNA molecules. MiXCR, run by TCRdb on the RACE reads, gives a single entry per CDR3 protein. The top ten clones hold about 1.7% of a sample with some 52,000 distinct CDR3 sequences, about 11% of them seen once. Time point in this sample: patch test 1, 2 weeks after DPC sensitization. The treatment denotes: therapeutic diphenylcyclopropenone sensitization with weekly scalp DPC. RNA extraction used unfractionated whole blood as the source of total RNA. With respect to this clonotype: Its specificity is not known.

The chain combines TRBV3-1 with TRBJ2-5, with TRBD2 identical over 7 bases. This TCR was sampled from a woman aged 40 to 55 with alopecia areata. Some clones in this sample may be carry-over from other donors' samples. Sequencing used whole blood, obtained in connection with sensitization to the hapten diphenylcyclopropenone (DPC). The CDR3 DNA reads as TGTGCCAGCAGCTATAGCGGGCAAGAGACCCAGTACTTC. Its translation: CASSYSGQETQYF.